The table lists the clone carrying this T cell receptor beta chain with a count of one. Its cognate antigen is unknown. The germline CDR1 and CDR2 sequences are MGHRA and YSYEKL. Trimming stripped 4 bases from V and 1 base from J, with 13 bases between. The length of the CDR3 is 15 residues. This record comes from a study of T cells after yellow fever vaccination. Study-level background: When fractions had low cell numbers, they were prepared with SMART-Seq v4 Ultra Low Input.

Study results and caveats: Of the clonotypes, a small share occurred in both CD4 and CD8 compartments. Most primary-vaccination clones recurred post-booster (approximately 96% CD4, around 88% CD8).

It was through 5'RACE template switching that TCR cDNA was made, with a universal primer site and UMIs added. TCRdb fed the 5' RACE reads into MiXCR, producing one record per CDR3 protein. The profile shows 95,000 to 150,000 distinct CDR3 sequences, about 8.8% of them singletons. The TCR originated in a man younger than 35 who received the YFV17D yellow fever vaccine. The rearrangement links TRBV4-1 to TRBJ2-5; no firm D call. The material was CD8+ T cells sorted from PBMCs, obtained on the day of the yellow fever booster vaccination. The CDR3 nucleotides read TGCGCCAGCAGCCCCGGAAGCAGATTCCAAGAGACCCAGTACTTC. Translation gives CASSPGSRFQETQYF.